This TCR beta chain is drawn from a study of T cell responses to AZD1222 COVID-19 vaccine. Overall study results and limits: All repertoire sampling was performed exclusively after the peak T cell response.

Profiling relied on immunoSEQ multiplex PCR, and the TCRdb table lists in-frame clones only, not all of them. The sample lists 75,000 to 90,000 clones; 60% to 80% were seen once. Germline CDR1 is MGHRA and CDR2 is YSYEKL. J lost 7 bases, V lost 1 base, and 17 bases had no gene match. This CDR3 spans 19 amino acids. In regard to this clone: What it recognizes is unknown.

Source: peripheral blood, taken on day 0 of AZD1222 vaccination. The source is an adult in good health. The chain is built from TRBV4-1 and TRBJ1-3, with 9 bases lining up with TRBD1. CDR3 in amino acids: CASSQVFGSSVGQGNTIYF. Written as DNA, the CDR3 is TGCGCCAGCAGCCAAGTCTTTGGTTCAAGCGTTGGACAGGGGAACACCATATATTTT.